This T cell receptor beta chain stems from a study of shared clonotypes between healthy human individuals. Whole-study findings and limits: A small donor pool kept down the genetic and exposure-history diversity that was represented. Naive subsets, compared against memory subsets, generally had larger estimated richness values.

After removal of 0 bases from V and 1 base from J, the junction contained 3 bases not matched to a gene. Germline CDR1 MNHEY, CDR2 SVGAGI. The CDR3 is made up of 16 amino acids. In the CD4+ fraction, cells were divided into CD45RA+ naive and CD45RA-negative memory subsets. This clone occurred once. Its matching antigen is unknown. Genomic DNA belonging to each subset was distributed in equal measure over several immunoSEQ plates. TCRdb keeps only in-frame clones here, not all; method: immunoSEQ multiplex PCR. The sample records approximately 1,500,000 clones, 95% to 99% being singletons. Sequenced sample: naive CD4+ T cells sorted from blood. Subset defined: CD45RA+ positively selected. The receptor was derived from a man between 25 and 39 years old in good health. The gene calls are TRBV6-5 and TRBJ2-3; 8 nucleotides match TRBD1. The CDR3 is CASSYSRGHGTDTQYF. The DNA for the CDR3 is TGTGCCAGCAGTTACTCCAGGGGGCACGGCACAGATACGCAGTATTTT.